This TCR beta chain is drawn from a study of blood T cells in healthy people across ages. The donors, all healthy, were Caucasians living in Russia, aged about 6 to 95. Study-level results: Age brought a roughly linear fall in TCR beta diversity measured per million T cells. A greater number of naive CD4+ cells and higher diversity distinguished long-lived donors from aged donors.

Together with a sample-barcoded 5' primer, a J-beta primer mix was included in a second PCR lasting 7 to 11 cycles. TCRdb redid the calling of the 5' RACE reads with MiXCR, one entry per CDR3 protein. The sample lists about 780,000 distinct CDR3 sequences, around 45% occurring once. This clonotype was picked up a small number of times. Its antigen is unknown. Trimming cost V 1 base and J 7 bases, with 20 bases left between them. This CDR3 comprises 16 residues. Germline CDR1 and CDR2: SGHRS and YFSETQ. This chain links TRBV5-1 with TRBJ2-5; D is perhaps TRBD1 or TRBD2 (5 bases each). Sequencing was done on a sample of blood. This sequence originates from an older man in good health. In DNA form, the CDR3 reads TGCGCCAGCAGCTTGATCTCCGGGAACCGGGACGGGACCCAGTACTTC. Residues: CASSLISGNRDGTQYF. Complete variable domain (other parts from reference TRBV5-1 and TRBJ2-5): KAGVTQTPRYLIKTRGQQVTLSCSPISGHRSVSWYQQTPGQGLQFLFEYFSETQRNKGNFPGRFSGRQFSNSRSEMNVSTLELGDSALYLCASSLISGNRDGTQYFGPGTRLLVL.